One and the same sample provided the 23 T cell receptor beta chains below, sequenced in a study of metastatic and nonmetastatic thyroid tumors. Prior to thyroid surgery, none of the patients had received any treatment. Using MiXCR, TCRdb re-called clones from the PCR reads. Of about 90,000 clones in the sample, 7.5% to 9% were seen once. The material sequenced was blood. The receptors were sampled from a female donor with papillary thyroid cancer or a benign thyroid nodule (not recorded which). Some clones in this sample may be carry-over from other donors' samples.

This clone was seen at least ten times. For the CDR3, the DNA is TGTGCCGCCCGGGACGGCTTCACAGATACGCAGTATTTT. Protein: CAARDGFTDTQYF. The rearrangement joins TRBV10-3 to TRBJ2-3; D is tentatively TRBD1 or TRBD2 (5 bases each). The CDR3 has 13 residues. Germline loops: CDR1 ENHRY, CDR2 SYGVKD. Trimming shortened V by 11 bases and J by 2 bases, and 14 bases separated the two germline ends.

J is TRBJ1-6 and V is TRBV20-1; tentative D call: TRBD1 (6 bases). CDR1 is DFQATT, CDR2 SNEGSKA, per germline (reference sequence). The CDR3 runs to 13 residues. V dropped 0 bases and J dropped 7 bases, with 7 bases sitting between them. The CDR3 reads CSARDGQNSPLHF. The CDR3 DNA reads TGCAGTGCTAGAGACGGACAGAATTCACCCCTCCACTTT.

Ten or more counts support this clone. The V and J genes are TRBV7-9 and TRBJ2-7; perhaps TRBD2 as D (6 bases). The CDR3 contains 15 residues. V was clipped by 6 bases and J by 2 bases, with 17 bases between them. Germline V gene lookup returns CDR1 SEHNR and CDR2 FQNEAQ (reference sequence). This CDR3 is CASSFGGEEAYEQYF. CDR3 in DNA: TGTGCCAGCAGTTTCGGAGGGGAAGAAGCCTACGAGCAGTACTTC.

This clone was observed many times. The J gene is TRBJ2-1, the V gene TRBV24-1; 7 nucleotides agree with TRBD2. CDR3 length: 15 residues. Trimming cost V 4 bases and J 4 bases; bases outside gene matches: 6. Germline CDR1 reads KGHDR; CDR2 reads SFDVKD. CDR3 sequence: CATSDPGLPYNEQFF. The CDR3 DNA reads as TGTGCCACCAGTGACCCGGGACTACCTTACAATGAGCAGTTCTTC.

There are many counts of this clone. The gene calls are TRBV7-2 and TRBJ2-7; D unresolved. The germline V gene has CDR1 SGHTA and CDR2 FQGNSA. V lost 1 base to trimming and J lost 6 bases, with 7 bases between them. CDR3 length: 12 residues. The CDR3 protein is CASSLVGSEQYF. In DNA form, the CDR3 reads TGTGCCAGCAGCTTAGTAGGGTCCGAGCAGTACTTC.

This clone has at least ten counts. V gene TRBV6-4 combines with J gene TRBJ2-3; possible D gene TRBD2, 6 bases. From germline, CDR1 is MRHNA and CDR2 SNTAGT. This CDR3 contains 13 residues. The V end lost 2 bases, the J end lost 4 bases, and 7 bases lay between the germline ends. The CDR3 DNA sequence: TGTGCCAGCAGTGACGGGGAGGCAGATACGCAGTATTTT. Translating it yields CASSDGEADTQYF.

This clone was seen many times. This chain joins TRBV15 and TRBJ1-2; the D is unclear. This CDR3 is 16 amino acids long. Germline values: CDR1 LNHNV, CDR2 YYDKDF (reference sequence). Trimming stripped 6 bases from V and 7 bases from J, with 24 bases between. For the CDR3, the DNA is TGTGCCACCAGACAAGCTGACTCCGGGGAAACAACTGGCTACACCTTC. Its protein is CATRQADSGETTGYTF.

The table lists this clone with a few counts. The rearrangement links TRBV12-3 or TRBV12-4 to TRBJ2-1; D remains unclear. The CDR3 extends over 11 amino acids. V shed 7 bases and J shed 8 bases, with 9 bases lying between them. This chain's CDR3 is CASTLWHEQFF. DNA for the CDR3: TGTGCCAGCACCCTTTGGCATGAGCAGTTCTTC.

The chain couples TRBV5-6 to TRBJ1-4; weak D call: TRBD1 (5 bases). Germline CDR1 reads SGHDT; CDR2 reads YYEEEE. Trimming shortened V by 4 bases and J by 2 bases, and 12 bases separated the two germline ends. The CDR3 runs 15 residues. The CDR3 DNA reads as TGTGCCAGCAGCCGGCGGGGGGGTACTAATGAAAAACTGTTTTTT. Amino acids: CASSRRGGTNEKLFF.

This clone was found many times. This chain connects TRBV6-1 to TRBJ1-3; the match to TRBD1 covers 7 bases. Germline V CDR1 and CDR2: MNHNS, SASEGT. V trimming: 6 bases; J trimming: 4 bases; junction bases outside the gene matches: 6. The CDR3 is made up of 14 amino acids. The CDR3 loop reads CASSPDRSGNTIYF. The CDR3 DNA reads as TGTGCCAGCAGCCCGGACAGGTCAGGAAACACCATATATTTT.

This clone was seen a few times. CDR3 protein: CASSLTGGSAGSDTQYF. The CDR3 nucleotides are TGTGCCAGCAGCTTGACAGGGGGCAGTGCTGGTTCAGATACGCAGTATTTT. The J gene is TRBJ2-3, the V gene TRBV7-3; TRBD1 matches at 10 bases. This CDR3 contains 17 residues. V shed 3 bases, J shed 4 bases, and the junction held 10 bases outside the gene matches. Germline CDR1 reads SGHTA; CDR2 reads FQGTGA.

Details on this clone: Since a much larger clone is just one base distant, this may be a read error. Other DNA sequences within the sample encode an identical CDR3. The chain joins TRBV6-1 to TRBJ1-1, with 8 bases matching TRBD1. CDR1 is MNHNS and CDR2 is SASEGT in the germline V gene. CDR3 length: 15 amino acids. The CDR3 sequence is CASTGQGAMNTEAFF. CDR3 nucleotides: TGCGCCAGCACCGGACAGGGAGCCATGAACACTGAAGCTTTCTTT.

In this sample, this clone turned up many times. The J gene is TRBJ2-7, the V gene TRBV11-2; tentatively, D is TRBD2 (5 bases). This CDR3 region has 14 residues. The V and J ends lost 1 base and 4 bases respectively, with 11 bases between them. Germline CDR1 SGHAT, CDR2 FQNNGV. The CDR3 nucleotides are TGTGCCAGCAGCTTAGCCGGGGTTGGGTACGAGCAGTACTTC. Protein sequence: CASSLAGVGYEQYF.

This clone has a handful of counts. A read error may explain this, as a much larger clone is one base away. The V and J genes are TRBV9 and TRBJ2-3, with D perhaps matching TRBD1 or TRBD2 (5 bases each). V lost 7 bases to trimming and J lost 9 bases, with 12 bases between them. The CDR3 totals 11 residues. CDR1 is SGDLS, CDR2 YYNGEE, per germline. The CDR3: CASGHGTTQYF. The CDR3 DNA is TGTGCCAGCGGACATGGGACGACGCAGTATTTT.

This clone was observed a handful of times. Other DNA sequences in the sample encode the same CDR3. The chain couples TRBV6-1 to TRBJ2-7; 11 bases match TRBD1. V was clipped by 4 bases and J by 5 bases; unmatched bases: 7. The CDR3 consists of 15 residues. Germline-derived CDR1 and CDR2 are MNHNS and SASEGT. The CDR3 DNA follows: TGTGCCAGCAGTGGTACTCGGACAGGGGGCCACGAGCAGTACTTC. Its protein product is CASSGTRTGGHEQYF.

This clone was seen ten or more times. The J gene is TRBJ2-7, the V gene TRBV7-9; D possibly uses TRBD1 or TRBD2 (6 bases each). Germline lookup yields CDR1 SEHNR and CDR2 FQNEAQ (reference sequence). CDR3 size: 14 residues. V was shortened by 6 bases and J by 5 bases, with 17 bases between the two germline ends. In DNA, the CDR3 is TGTGCCAGCAGTTTCGGGGGCCCCGGGGACGAGCAGTACTTC. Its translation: CASSFGGPGDEQYF.

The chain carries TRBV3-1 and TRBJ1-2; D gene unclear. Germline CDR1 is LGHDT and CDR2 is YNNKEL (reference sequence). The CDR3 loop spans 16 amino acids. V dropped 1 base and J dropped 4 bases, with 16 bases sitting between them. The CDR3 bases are TGTGCCAGCAGCCAAGGACCTCGGGAGATCCGCTATGGCTACACCTTC. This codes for CASSQGPREIRYGYTF.

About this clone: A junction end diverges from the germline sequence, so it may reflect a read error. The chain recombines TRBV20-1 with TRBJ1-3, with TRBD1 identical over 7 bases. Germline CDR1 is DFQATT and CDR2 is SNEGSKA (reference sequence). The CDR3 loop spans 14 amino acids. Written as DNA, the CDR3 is TGCAGTGCTAAGGACAGGAGCGCTGGAAACATCATATATTTT. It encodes CSAKDRSAGNIIYF.

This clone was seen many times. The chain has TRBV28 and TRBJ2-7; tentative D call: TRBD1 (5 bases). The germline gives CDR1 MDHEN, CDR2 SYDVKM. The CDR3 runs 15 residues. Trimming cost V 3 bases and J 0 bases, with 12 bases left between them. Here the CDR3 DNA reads TGTGCCAGCAGTTTGTCCCCCGACAGCTCCTACGAGCAGTACTTC. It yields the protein CASSLSPDSSYEQYF.

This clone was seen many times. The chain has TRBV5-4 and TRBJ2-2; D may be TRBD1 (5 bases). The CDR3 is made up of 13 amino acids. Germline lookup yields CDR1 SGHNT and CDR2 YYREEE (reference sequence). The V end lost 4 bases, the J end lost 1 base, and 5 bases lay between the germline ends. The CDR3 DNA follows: TGTGCCAGCAGCGGACAGAACACCGGGGAGCTGTTTTTT. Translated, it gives CASSGQNTGELFF.

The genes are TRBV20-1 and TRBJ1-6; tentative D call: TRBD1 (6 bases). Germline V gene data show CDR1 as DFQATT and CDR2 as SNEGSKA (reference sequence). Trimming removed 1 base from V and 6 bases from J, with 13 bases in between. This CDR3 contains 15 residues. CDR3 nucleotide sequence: TGCAGTGCTAGAGGTTTGCAGGGGTTTAATTCACCCCTCCACTTT. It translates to CSARGLQGFNSPLHF.

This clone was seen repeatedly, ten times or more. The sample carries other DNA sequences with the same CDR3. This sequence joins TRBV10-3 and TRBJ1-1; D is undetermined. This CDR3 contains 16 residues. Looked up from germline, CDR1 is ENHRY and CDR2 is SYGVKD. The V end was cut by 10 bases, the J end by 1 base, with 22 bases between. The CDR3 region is CATKATNPHGNTEAFF. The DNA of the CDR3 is TGTGCCACCAAAGCGACAAACCCCCATGGGAACACTGAAGCTTTCTTT.

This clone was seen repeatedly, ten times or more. The CDR3 here is CASTLGTGELFF. The DNA of the CDR3 is TGTGCCAGTACCCTGGGGACCGGGGAGCTGTTTTTT. V and J are TRBV19 and TRBJ2-2, with D uncertain. Deletions cut 7 bases from V and 5 bases from J, with 8 bases between. In germline, CDR1 is LNHDA, CDR2 SQIVND (reference sequence). This CDR3 is built from 12 residues.